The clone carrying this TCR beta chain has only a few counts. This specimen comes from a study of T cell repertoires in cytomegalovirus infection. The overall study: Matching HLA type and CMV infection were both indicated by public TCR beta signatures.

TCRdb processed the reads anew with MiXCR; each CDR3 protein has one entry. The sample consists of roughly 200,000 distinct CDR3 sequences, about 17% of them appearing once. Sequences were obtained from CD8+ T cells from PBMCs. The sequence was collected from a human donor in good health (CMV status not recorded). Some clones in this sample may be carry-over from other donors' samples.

The CDR3 sequence is CASSLISTVNYGYTF. CDR3 nucleotides: TGTGCCAGCAGCTTAATCTCGACAGTTAACTATGGCTACACCTTC. This chain uses TRBV7-9 with TRBJ1-2, with D maybe TRBD1 (5 bases). CDR1 is SEHNR, CDR2 FQNEAQ, per germline (reference sequence). Trimming removed 2 bases from V and 1 base from J, with 11 bases in between. There are 15 residues in the CDR3.